These 21 T cell receptor beta chains were all obtained from the same sample, sequenced in a study of CD8 T cells in Susac syndrome. An amount of RNA that ranged from roughly 0.5 to 1 ug was reverse transcribed with random hexamers. TCRdb recomputed calls from the immunoSEQ multiplex PCR reads with MiXCR, one row per CDR3 protein. Altogether about 280,000 distinct CDR3 sequences are present, approximately 84% being singletons, with the ten largest covering approximately 0.11%. Sequenced material: CD8+ T cells from PBMCs. The receptors come from a human donor with multiple sclerosis.

V gene TRBV28 combines with J gene TRBJ2-7; D might be TRBD1 (6 bases). CDR1 is MDHEN, CDR2 SYDVKM, per germline. The CDR3 covers 17 residues. The germline V and J ends were trimmed by 5 bases and 2 bases, with 22 bases remaining between them. The DNA for the CDR3 is TGTGCCAGCAGTCACCGGACAGTCTTAAGGGTACCCTACGAGCAGTACTTC. Translating it yields CASSHRTVLRVPYEQYF.

The chain is built from TRBV27 and TRBJ2-7; TRBD2 is a possible D gene (5 bases). The V end was cut by 5 bases, the J end by 6 bases, with 20 bases between. Germline V CDR1 and CDR2: MNHEY, SMNVEV (reference sequence). The CDR3 covers 15 residues. The CDR3 loop reads CASSRGPPGVSEQYF. As DNA, the CDR3 is TGTGCCAGCAGTCGTGGACCCCCCGGGGTTTCCGAGCAGTACTTC.

The gene calls are TRBV9 and TRBJ2-5; D unclear. Germline assignment: CDR1 SGDLS and CDR2 YYNGEE. The CDR3 extends over 12 amino acids. Trimming removed 3 bases from V and 0 bases from J, with 3 bases in between. CDR3 DNA: TGTGCCAGCAGCGAGAACCAAGAGACCCAGTACTTC. It yields the protein CASSENQETQYF.

This sequence joins TRBV7-9 and TRBJ2-1, with D possibly matching TRBD2 (5 bases). The V end was cut by 5 bases, the J end by 9 bases, with 17 bases between. There are 14 residues in the CDR3. Per germline, CDR1 SEHNR and CDR2 FQNEAQ (reference sequence). This chain's CDR3 is CASSLPGGGGEQFF. DNA for the CDR3: TGTGCCAGCAGCCTCCCGGGTGGCGGAGGTGAGCAGTTCTTC. The entire variable domain, with the rest obtained from reference TRBV7-9 and TRBJ2-1, is as follows: DTGVSQNPRHKITKRGQNVTFRCDPISEHNRLYWYRQTLGQGPEFLTYFQNEAQLEKSRLLSDRFSAERPKGSFSTLEIQRTEQGDSAMYLCASSLPGGGGEQFFGPGTRLTVL.

The rearrangement joins TRBV12-3 or TRBV12-4 to TRBJ2-7; D not certain. This CDR3 has 17 amino acids. Trimming left V 1 base short and J 2 bases short, with 18 bases between. CDR3 coding DNA: TGTGCCAGCAGTTTAGTGAGTGGCCCGAGGCCCCCCTACGAGCAGTACTTC. Its protein is CASSLVSGPRPPYEQYF.

Details on this clonotype: An end of the junction differs from the germline gene, which may be a read error. CDR3 in amino acids: CASSWGWNTEVFF. The CDR3 region has the DNA TGTGCCAGCAGTTGGGGGTGGAACACTGAAGTTTTCTTT. This chain connects TRBV6-1 to TRBJ1-1, with D perhaps TRBD1 (5 bases). Germline lookup yields CDR1 MNHNS and CDR2 SASEGT. The CDR3 spans 13 residues.

V gene TRBV2 combines with J gene TRBJ1-5; TRBD1 might be the D (5 bases). Per the germline V gene, CDR1 is SNHLY and CDR2 is FYNNEI. The CDR3 length is 12 residues. Deletions cut 0 bases from V and 13 bases from J, with 10 bases between. CDR3 protein: CASSEARGIQHF. CDR3 coding DNA: TGTGCCAGCAGTGAAGCGCGGGGGATTCAGCATTTT.

This clonotype has a handful of counts. The rearrangement uses TRBV7-6 and TRBJ2-7; 7 positions agree with TRBD1. CDR1 and CDR2 (germline): SGHVS, FNYEAQ. The junction had 6 bases not matched to a gene; V was cut back by 1 base and J by 0 bases. The CDR3 contains 16 residues. The CDR3 loop is CASSLGPGQSSYEQYF. The CDR3 nucleotides are TGTGCCAGCAGCTTAGGCCCGGGACAGAGCTCCTACGAGCAGTACTTC.

This chain uses TRBV20-1 with TRBJ1-2, with a tentative D call TRBD1 (5 bases). The CDR3 has 16 residues. V was trimmed by 3 bases and J by 7 bases, leaving 24 bases between them. From germline, CDR1 is DFQATT and CDR2 SNEGSKA (reference sequence). CDR3 nucleotide sequence: TGCAGTGCTAGTCTCATGAAGGGGCTTAAGGGAGGTGGCTACACCTTC. It codes for CSASLMKGLKGGGYTF.

The gene calls are TRBV20-1 and TRBJ2-1, with 10 bases identical to TRBD2. V shed 5 bases and J 4 bases; nucleotides not matched to a gene: 8. Germline V gene sequence: CDR1 DFQATT, CDR2 SNEGSKA (reference sequence). This CDR3 comprises 15 residues. Here the CDR3 reads CSAVHTSGIYNEQFF. DNA of the CDR3: TGCAGTGCTGTTCATACTAGCGGGATTTACAATGAGCAGTTCTTC.

The chain links TRBV30 to TRBJ2-3; D might be TRBD1 or TRBD2, each matching 5 bases. Trimming removed 0 bases at V and 4 bases at J, with 20 bases between. This CDR3 is 17 amino acids long. Germline CDR1 is GTSNPN and CDR2 is SVGIG (reference sequence). CDR3 sequence: CAWSVRGTLLGADTQYF. The CDR3 DNA follows: TGTGCCTGGAGTGTAAGGGGAACACTACTGGGGGCAGATACGCAGTATTTT.

This rearrangement joins TRBV19 to TRBJ1-1; 7 nucleotides line up with TRBD1. This CDR3 is 18 amino acids long. Per germline, CDR1 LNHDA and CDR2 SQIVND (reference sequence). The V segment lost 7 bases and the J segment 3 bases; nucleotides outside the gene matches: 20. The CDR3 protein is CASTETGYLAERDTEAFF. CDR3 DNA: TGTGCCAGTACCGAGACAGGGTATCTGGCCGAGCGAGACACTGAAGCTTTCTTT.

The CDR3 here is CASSIYRAGELFF. CDR3 nucleotide sequence: TGTGCCAGTAGTATATACAGGGCCGGGGAGCTGTTTTTT. V gene TRBV19 combines with J gene TRBJ2-2; maybe TRBD1 (6 bases). Per germline, CDR1 LNHDA and CDR2 SQIVND (reference sequence). CDR3 length equals 13 residues. Trimming took 2 bases from V and 6 from J, leaving 7 bases between them.

This chain uses TRBV19 with TRBJ1-1; no firm D call. Trimming removed 7 bases at V and 3 bases at J, with 15 bases between. The CDR3 has 14 amino acids. The germline V gene has CDR1 LNHDA and CDR2 SQIVND (reference sequence). This CDR3 reads CASIPRRRDTEAFF. Here the CDR3 DNA reads TGTGCCAGTATACCGAGACGGCGGGACACTGAAGCTTTCTTT. The full variable domain, completed using reference TRBV19 and TRBJ1-1, is DGGITQSPKYLFRKEGQNVTLSCEQNLNHDAMYWYRQDPGQGLRLIYYSQIVNDFQKGDIAEGYSVSREKKESFPLTVTSAQKNPTAFYLCASIPRRRDTEAFFGQGTRLTVV.

This chain connects TRBV11-2 to TRBJ2-3, with D perhaps matching TRBD2 (5 bases). Germline CDR1 reads SGHAT; CDR2 reads FQNNGV. Trimming removed 1 base from V and 4 bases from J, with 9 bases in between. There are 14 residues in the CDR3. This CDR3 is CASSLGSRADTQYF. The CDR3 bases are TGTGCCAGCAGCTTAGGTTCGAGGGCAGATACGCAGTATTTT.

The CDR3 DNA reads TGCAGCGTTGTCCCCGGGGATCGGGCCGGGGAGCTGTTTTTT. Encoded protein: CSVVPGDRAGELFF. V gene TRBV29-1 combines with J gene TRBJ2-2, with a tentative D call TRBD2 (5 bases). CDR3 length: 14 residues. The V gene lost 4 bases and the J gene lost 6 bases, with 15 bases spanning the gap. Germline CDR1 SQVTM, CDR2 ANQGSEA.

The chain links TRBV4-1 to TRBJ1-4, with unresolved D. The CDR3 consists of 14 residues. V was pared by 1 base and J by 5 bases, with 8 bases between. Germline CDR1 MGHRA, CDR2 YSYEKL. CDR3 amino acids: CASSQAVLNEKLFF. The DNA for the CDR3 is TGCGCCAGCAGCCAAGCCGTTCTCAATGAAAAACTGTTTTTT.

There are a few counts of this clonotype. This rearrangement joins TRBV23-1 to TRBJ1-2; 10 bases line up with TRBD1. TRBV23-1 is assigned to the ORF class and has an uncertain function. V gave up 3 bases and J gave up 6 bases; unmatched junction bases: 7. This CDR3 has 15 residues. Written as DNA, the CDR3 is TGCGCCAGCAGTCATGCCGGGACAGGGGACGATGGCTACACCTTC. As protein: CASSHAGTGDDGYTF.

The chain uses TRBV9 and TRBJ2-3, with D possibly called TRBD1 or TRBD2 (5 bases each). CDR1 SGDLS and CDR2 YYNGEE come from the germline V gene. Trimming pared 1 base from V and 0 bases from J, leaving 24 bases between. The CDR3 length is 20 residues. Here the CDR3 DNA reads TGTGCCAGCAGCGTACCCCGGGACCCGGGAACGGCCTCTAGCACAGATACGCAGTATTTT. Residues: CASSVPRDPGTASSTDTQYF.

The CDR3 DNA reads as TGTGCCAGCAGTCCAATTTCAACGAACTATGGCTACACCTTC. Translating gives CASSPISTNYGYTF. V and J are TRBV27 and TRBJ1-2; D gene unclear. The germline gives CDR1 MNHEY, CDR2 SMNVEV (reference sequence). V lost 5 bases, J lost 2 bases, and 12 bases lay in between. The CDR3 is made up of 14 amino acids.

The chain carries TRBV12-3 or TRBV12-4 and TRBJ2-5; 9 positions agree with TRBD1. With V trimmed by 4 bases and J by 4 bases, 4 bases remained unmatched. This CDR3 has 14 amino acids. CDR3 loop: CASSSTGGLETQYF. The CDR3 region has the DNA TGTGCCAGCAGTTCGACAGGGGGGTTAGAGACCCAGTACTTC.